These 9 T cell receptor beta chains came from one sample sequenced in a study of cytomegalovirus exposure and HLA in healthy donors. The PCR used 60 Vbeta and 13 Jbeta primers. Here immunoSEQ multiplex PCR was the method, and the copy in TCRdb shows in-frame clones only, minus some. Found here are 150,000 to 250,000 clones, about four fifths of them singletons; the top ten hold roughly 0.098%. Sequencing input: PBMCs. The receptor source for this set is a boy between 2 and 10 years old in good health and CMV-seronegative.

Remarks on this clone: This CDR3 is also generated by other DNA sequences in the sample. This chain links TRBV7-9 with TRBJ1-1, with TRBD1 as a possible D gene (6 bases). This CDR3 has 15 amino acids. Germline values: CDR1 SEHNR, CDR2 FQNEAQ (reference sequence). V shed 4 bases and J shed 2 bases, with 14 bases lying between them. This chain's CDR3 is CASSSPGVGNTEAFF. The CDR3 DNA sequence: TGTGCCAGCAGCTCCCCAGGGGTTGGCAACACTGAAGCTTTCTTT.

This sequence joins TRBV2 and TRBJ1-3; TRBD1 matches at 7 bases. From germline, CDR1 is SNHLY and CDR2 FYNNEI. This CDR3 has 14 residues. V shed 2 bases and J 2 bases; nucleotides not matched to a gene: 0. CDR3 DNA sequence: TGTGCCAGCAGTGAACAGGGGGCTGGAAACACCATATATTTT. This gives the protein CASSEQGAGNTIYF. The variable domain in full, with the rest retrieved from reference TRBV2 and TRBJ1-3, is EPEVTQTPSHQVTQMGQEVILRCVPISNHLYFYWYRQILGQKVEFLVSFYNNEISEKSEIFDDQFSVERPDGSNFTLKIRSTKLEDSAMYFCASSEQGAGNTIYFGEGSWLTVV.

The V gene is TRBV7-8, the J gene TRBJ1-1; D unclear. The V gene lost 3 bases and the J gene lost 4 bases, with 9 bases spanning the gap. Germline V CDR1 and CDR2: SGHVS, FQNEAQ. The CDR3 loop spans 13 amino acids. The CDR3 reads CASSFSEGTEAFF. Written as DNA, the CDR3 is TGTGCCAGCAGCTTCTCGGAGGGCACTGAAGCTTTCTTT.

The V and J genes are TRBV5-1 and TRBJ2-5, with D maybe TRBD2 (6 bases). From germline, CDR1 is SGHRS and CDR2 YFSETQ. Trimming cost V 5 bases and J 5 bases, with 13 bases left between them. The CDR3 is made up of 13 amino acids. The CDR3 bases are TGCGCCAGCAGGATTGGGGCGGGGGAGACCCAGTACTTC. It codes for CASRIGAGETQYF.

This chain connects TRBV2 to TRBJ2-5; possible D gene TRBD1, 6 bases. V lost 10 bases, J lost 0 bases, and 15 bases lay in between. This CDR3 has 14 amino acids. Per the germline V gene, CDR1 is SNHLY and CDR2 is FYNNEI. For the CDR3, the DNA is TGTGCCACCAACTTAAGGACAGACCAAGAGACCCAGTACTTC. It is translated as CATNLRTDQETQYF.

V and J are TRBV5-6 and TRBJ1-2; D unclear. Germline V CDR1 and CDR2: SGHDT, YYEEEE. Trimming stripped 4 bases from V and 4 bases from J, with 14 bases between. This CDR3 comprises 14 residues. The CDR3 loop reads CASSLVYRSYGYTF. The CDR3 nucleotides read TGTGCCAGCAGCCTGGTCTATCGAAGCTATGGCTACACCTTC.

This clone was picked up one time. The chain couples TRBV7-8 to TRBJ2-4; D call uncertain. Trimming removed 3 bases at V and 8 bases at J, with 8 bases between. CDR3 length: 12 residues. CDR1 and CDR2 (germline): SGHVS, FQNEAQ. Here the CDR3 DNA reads TGTGCCAGCAGCTTGCTTGAGGACATTCAGTACTTC. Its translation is CASSLLEDIQYF. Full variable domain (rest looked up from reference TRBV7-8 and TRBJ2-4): GAGVSQSPRYKVAKRGQDVALRCDPISGHVSLFWYQQALGQGPEFLTYFQNEAQLDKSGLPSDRFFAERPEGSVSTLKIQRTQQEDSAVYLCASSLLEDIQYFGAGTRLSVL.

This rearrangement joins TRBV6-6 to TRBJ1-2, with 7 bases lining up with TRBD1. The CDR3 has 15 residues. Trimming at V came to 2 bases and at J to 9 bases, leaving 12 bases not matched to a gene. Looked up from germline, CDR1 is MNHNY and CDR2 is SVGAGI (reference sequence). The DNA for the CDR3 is TGTGCCAGCAGTTACGCCGGGACAGTGAGTACTCGCTACACCTTC. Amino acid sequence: CASSYAGTVSTRYTF.

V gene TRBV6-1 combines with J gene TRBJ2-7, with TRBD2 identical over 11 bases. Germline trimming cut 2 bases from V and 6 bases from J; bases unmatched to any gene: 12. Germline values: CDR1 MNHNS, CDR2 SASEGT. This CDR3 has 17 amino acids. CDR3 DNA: TGTGCCAGCAGTGAATATATTAGCGGGGGGGACCCCTTCGAGCAGTACTTC. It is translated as CASSEYISGGDPFEQYF.